The entry that follows covers one T cell receptor beta chain sequence. Antigen: not known. This sample is part of a study of long-term antiretroviral therapy in people with HIV. Overall study findings and caveats: Controls showed broader CDR3 length ranges than did the HIV repertoires.

The V gene's germline CDR1 is GTSNPN and CDR2 SVGIG (reference sequence). Deletions cut 2 bases from V and 4 bases from J, with 6 bases between. This CDR3 spans 12 amino acids. An immunoSEQ assay, version v3.0, was performed at survey level. Sequencing had a target that covered 40,000-50,000 T-cell genomes per sample. Libraries were prepared by immunoSEQ multiplex PCR; TCRdb keeps only in-frame clonotypes and omits some of them. The profile covers around 28,000 clones, with roughly 86% appearing a single time and about 5% taken by the ten largest. The clonotype was recovered from a woman aged 25 to 39 with HIV. The starting material was unsorted PBMCs, obtained 0.8 years after starting antiretroviral therapy. The V call is TRBV30, the J call TRBJ1-3; D gene uncertain. CDR3 sequence reads: CAWSFEGNTIYF. CDR3 nucleotides: TGTGCCTGGAGTTTTGAGGGAAACACCATATATTTT.